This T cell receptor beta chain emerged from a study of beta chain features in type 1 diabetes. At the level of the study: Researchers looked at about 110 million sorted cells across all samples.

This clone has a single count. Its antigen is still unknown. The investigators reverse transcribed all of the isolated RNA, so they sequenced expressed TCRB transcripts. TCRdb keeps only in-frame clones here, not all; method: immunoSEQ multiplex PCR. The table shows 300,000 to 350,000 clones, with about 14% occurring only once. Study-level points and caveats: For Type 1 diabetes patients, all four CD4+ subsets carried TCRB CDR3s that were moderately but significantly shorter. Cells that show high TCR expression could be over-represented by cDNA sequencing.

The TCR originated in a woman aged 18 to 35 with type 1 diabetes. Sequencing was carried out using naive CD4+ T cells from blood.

The DNA of the CDR3 is TGTGCTAGTGGTTTGGTTGGACAGCCTAATGAAGCTTTCTTT. It is translated as CASGLVGQPNEAFF. The chain employs TRBV12-5 and TRBJ1-1, with D possibly TRBD1 on 6 matching bases. Germline values: CDR1 LGHNT, CDR2 FRNRAP. The CDR3 is made up of 14 amino acids. With 0 bases removed from V and 7 bases from J, the gap between germline ends came to 12 bases.